These 6 T cell receptor beta chains originate from one sample sequenced in a study of blood T cell repertoires in COVID-19. TCRdb's copy holds only in-frame clones and misses some; the assay was immunoSEQ multiplex PCR. Found here are approximately 670,000 clones, just under 90% of them singletons; the top ten hold about 0.26%. Sequenced material: peripheral blood. The receptors were gathered from a woman aged 18-30 years with acute or convalescent COVID-19.

The V and J genes are TRBV6-2 or TRBV6-3 and TRBJ2-2; D is possibly TRBD2 (6 bases). CDR1 MNHEY and CDR2 SVGEGT come from the germline V gene. The V and J ends lost 8 bases and 4 bases respectively, with 17 bases between them. This CDR3 contains 15 residues. CDR3 coding DNA: TGTGCCAGCGGCCCCCGGGACTTGTCCACCGGGGAGCTGTTTTTT. It encodes CASGPRDLSTGELFF.

The rearrangement links TRBV4-2 to TRBJ1-2, with D maybe TRBD1 (6 bases). CDR3 length: 15 amino acids. The germline V gene has CDR1 LGHNA and CDR2 YNFKEQ. Trimming pared 1 base from V and 8 bases from J, leaving 17 bases between. This chain's CDR3 is CASSQGAGVGSGYTF. The CDR3 DNA sequence: TGTGCCAGCAGCCAAGGAGCAGGGGTAGGGAGCGGCTACACCTTC.

V gene TRBV19 combines with J gene TRBJ1-4; TRBD1 matches at 8 bases. Germline-derived CDR1 and CDR2 are LNHDA and SQIVND (reference sequence). Trimming removed 10 bases from V and 6 bases from J; junction bases left unmatched: 10. The CDR3 runs 14 residues. In DNA form, the CDR3 reads TGTGCCACCAACCCCAGGGGGCGGGATGAAAAACTGTTTTTT. It codes for CATNPRGRDEKLFF.

V and J are TRBV18 and TRBJ1-1, with D perhaps TRBD1 (6 bases). V lost 6 bases and J lost 2, with 13 bases in between. The CDR3 has 14 amino acids. Looked up from germline, CDR1 is KGHSH and CDR2 is LQKENI. DNA of the CDR3: TGTGCCAGCTCCCGGACAGAAGCTAACACTGAAGCTTTCTTT. This gives the protein CASSRTEANTEAFF.

This chain uses TRBV24-1 with TRBJ1-2, with D uncertain. CDR1 and CDR2 (germline): KGHDR, SFDVKD. This CDR3 has 14 amino acids. V was trimmed by 3 bases and J by 3 bases, leaving 10 bases between them. This CDR3 is CATSDGSSYYGYTF. The DNA for the CDR3 is TGTGCCACCAGTGATGGTAGCAGCTACTATGGCTACACCTTC.

The table lists this clone with a count of one. The chain couples TRBV3-1 (or the pseudogene TRBV3-2) to TRBJ1-2, with a tentative D call TRBD1 (5 bases). The V gene's germline CDR1 is LGHDT and CDR2 YNNKEL (reference sequence). With 1 base removed from V and 4 bases from J, the gap between germline ends came to 7 bases. The CDR3 sequence is 13 residues long. The CDR3 reads CASSQGTSYGYTF. DNA of the CDR3: TGTGCCAGCAGCCAAGGGACAAGCTATGGCTACACCTTC.